This TCR beta chain was identified during a study of cytomegalovirus exposure and HLA in healthy donors. Overall study results and limits: Roughly 170 TCR beta chains were listed as cytomegalovirus-associated.

This PCR relied on a set of 60 Vbeta primers and 13 Jbeta primers. Sequenced by immunoSEQ multiplex PCR; TCRdb stores in-frame clones only, minus some. The repertoire holds around 100,000 clones, with about three quarters as singletons. The V gene's germline CDR1 is SGHVS and CDR2 FNYEAQ. V lost 3 bases and J 1 base, leaving 12 bases between the germline ends. The CDR3 is 15 residues long. Each donor was nominally healthy when sampled (though unrecorded immune exposures were likely). On this clone: The antigen remains unidentified.

This TCR was sampled from a female donor in good health and CMV-seropositive. V usage is TRBV7-6 and J usage is TRBJ1-1; D may be TRBD1 (6 bases). The sequenced material came from PBMCs. The CDR3 DNA sequence: TGTGCCAGCAGCTTTCAGGGGTTCGGGAACACTGAAGCTTTCTTT. Translated: CASSFQGFGNTEAFF.